The following is a T cell receptor beta chain sequence with its context. These data come from a study of cytomegalovirus exposure and HLA in healthy donors. Amplification used 60 Vbeta primers and 13 Jbeta primers. Repertoires were generated with immunoSEQ multiplex PCR, while TCRdb's copy carries only in-frame clones and drops some. The repertoire holds about 110,000 clones, with around two thirds as singletons. The sequence derives from a man aged 25-45 years in good health and CMV-seropositive. Sequencing was carried out using PBMCs.

The CDR3 is CASSRDRVIGNEQFF. The CDR3 DNA reads TGTGCCAGCAGTCGGGACAGGGTAATAGGCAATGAGCAGTTCTTC. The gene calls are TRBV27 and TRBJ2-1, with TRBD1 matching over 9 bases. Germline CDR1 and CDR2: MNHEY and SMNVEV (reference sequence). The J segment lost 6 bases and the V segment lost 5 bases, leaving 8 bases of the junction unmatched. This CDR3 contains 15 residues.